This TCR beta chain appears in the sequencing data of a study of a mutant IDH1 vaccine in newly diagnosed glioma (dated by TCRdb to the early 2020s). For the wider study: The approximately 32 treated patients were around 60% male and roughly 38% female, with a mean age of around 40 years. Prior to enrollment, patients had been given standard therapy consisting of radiotherapy alone, temozolomide alone, or radiochemotherapy with temozolomide, with the combination given to most patients. For exploratory analyses, around 26 treated patients had longitudinal TCRB deep sequencing done wherever samples were available. Peripheral blood samples were drawn at six visits, namely V03 (baseline), V05, V07, V10, V12 and V13.

The time point label on this specimen signifies: baseline, week 1 (first vaccination visit). The meaning of the sample's treatment or condition label: pre-vaccination baseline after standard-of-care therapy. Donors had newly diagnosed WHO grade 3 or 4 IDH1-mutant astrocytomas with loss of nuclear ATRX. The samples were drawn from NOA16, a multicentre, single-arm, open-label phase I trial in Germany that tested a mutant IDH1 peptide vaccine in humans for the first time. For immunogenicity testing, the blood drawn at visit V03 was used as the baseline sample. Genomic DNA for TCRB sequencing was extracted from EDTA blood using the DNeasy Blood and Tissue Kit. The paper as a whole reports these results and caveats: Selection of PBMC samples for TCRB deep sequencing was based on availability. Changes in the top peripheral T cell clonotypes picked up by TCRB sequencing did not appear to be linked to pseudoprogression. Vaccine-induced immune responses across multiple MHC alleles were detected in about 93% of patients. It was noted by the authors that analyses of patient blood samples could not be reproduced owing to sample limitations.

Note on this clone: Its binding antigen is unknown. Base qualities are not at hand, and no much larger clone is one base apart.

V and J are trimmed by 11 bases and 2 bases, and the gene matches miss 14 bases of the junction. The CDR3 holds 16 amino acids from the cysteine to the phenylalanine. The DNA shown is the 48-base CDR3, in frame from base 1. The germline V gene (reference sequence) sets CDR1 to LNHDA and CDR2 to SQIVND. Library preparation employed the immunoSEQ multiplex PCR assay. Rearranged TCR beta chain sequences were amplified with the hsTCRB Kit following the manufacturer's protocol. Sequencing of TCRB libraries was carried out on an Illumina MiSeq. As for the authors' bioinformatics: The kit vendor's proprietary platform handled demultiplexing, trimming and gene mapping. TCRdb retrieved this table from immuneACCESS and kept in-frame rearrangements only. Not all clones are present; in checked studies, unresolved V genes account for under half, and no reason is known for the remainder. V, J and clone size are taken as reported in that table, and D and trimming were inferred from the DNA itself. In all, the sample holds some 50,000 clones, and 80% to 90% of those were seen once. The ten largest make up 2% to 2.5% of the sample.

In this chain, TRBV19 is recombined with TRBJ2-2; TRBD1 agrees with 7 junctional bases. The sequencing here drew on PBMCs, taken from a glioma patient treated with radiotherapy, temozolomide or both. The source of this sequence is a middle-aged man with glioma. The DNA reads as follows: TGTGCCGGCAGTACGACCGGGACAGCCAACACCGGGGAGCTGTTTTTT. This yields the protein CAGSTTGTANTGELFF.